What follows are 2 T cell receptor beta chains derived from one specimen sequenced in a study of blood T cell repertoires in COVID-19. TCRdb keeps only in-frame clones here, not all; method: immunoSEQ multiplex PCR. The repertoire consists of roughly 250,000 clones, with roughly 84% occurring once and the leading ten covering 2.1%. Input material: peripheral blood. Receptors were obtained from a middle-aged woman who had recovered from COVID-19.

This clone turned up a few times. V and J are TRBV4-3 and TRBJ2-7, with 9 bases fitting TRBD1. Germline V gene sequence: CDR1 LGHNA, CDR2 YSLEER. The CDR3 length is 16 residues. Trimming at V came to 1 base and at J to 5 bases, leaving 9 bases not matched to a gene. CDR3 region: CASSQGYGQGIDEQYF. The CDR3 DNA sequence: TGCGCCAGCAGCCAAGGATATGGACAGGGGATCGACGAGCAGTACTTC.

This chain links TRBV7-3 with TRBJ2-1, with 7 bases identical to TRBD2. V dropped 1 base and J dropped 7; count of bases not matched to a gene: 10. The CDR3 length is 16 residues. Germline V CDR1 and CDR2: SGHTA, FQGTGA. CDR3 amino acids: CASSLIGPPSGNEQFF. The DNA for the CDR3 is TGTGCCAGCAGCTTAATTGGTCCGCCTAGCGGAAATGAGCAGTTCTTC.